Following are 27 T cell receptor beta chains from one sample sequenced in a study of blood T cell repertoires in COVID-19. Clones were sequenced by immunoSEQ multiplex PCR, and TCRdb holds only the in-frame ones, with some missing. The sample has over 300,000 clones, roughly 90% seen once. The sequenced sample consisted of peripheral blood. These receptors were taken from a man in his late teens or twenties who had recovered from COVID-19.

The genes are TRBV19 and TRBJ1-5, with 9 nucleotides matching TRBD1. Trimming took 3 bases from V and 7 from J; bases not matched to a gene: 7. CDR3 size: 15 residues. Germline values: CDR1 LNHDA, CDR2 SQIVND (reference sequence). The CDR3 nucleotides are TGTGCCAGTAGTATGGACAGGGGAGCCGAACAGCCCCAGCATTTT. It is translated as CASSMDRGAEQPQHF.

The genes are TRBV10-1 and TRBJ2-7; 7 bases map to TRBD1. V shed 4 bases and J 3 bases; nucleotides not matched to a gene: 9. Per the germline V gene, CDR1 is WNHNN and CDR2 is SYGVQD (reference sequence). The CDR3 is made up of 15 amino acids. In DNA, the CDR3 is TGCGCCAGCAGTGCGCTCCGGGACAGCCACTACGAGCAGTACTTC. Its translation is CASSALRDSHYEQYF.

The V call is TRBV2, the J call TRBJ2-2; 11 bases agree with TRBD2. In germline, CDR1 is SNHLY, CDR2 FYNNEI. This CDR3 is 16 amino acids long. V lost 6 bases to trimming and J lost 4 bases; unmatched junction nucleotides: 7. The CDR3 nucleotides are TGTGCCAGCAGATATCTAGCGGGGGGACCCACCGGGGAGCTGTTTTTT. Protein product: CASRYLAGGPTGELFF.

This clone occurred a few times. The CDR3: CASSSGTGARTEAFF. As DNA, the CDR3 is TGTGCCAGCAGCTCTGGGACAGGGGCCAGAACTGAAGCTTTCTTT. V and J are TRBV7-8 and TRBJ1-1; 10 bases agree with TRBD1. This CDR3 is built from 15 residues. CDR1 SGHVS and CDR2 FQNEAQ come from the germline V gene. V trimming: 4 bases; J trimming: 5 bases; junction bases outside the gene matches: 7.

The CDR3 here is CASILSDRGPSYGYTF. The CDR3 DNA follows: TGTGCCAGCATATTATCGGACAGGGGGCCGAGCTATGGCTACACCTTC. The gene calls are TRBV28 and TRBJ1-2, with 11 bases matching TRBD1. With V trimmed by 7 bases and J by 4 bases, 11 bases remained unmatched. CDR3 length: 16 amino acids. The germline gives CDR1 MDHEN, CDR2 SYDVKM.

The chain has TRBV25-1 and TRBJ2-7, with D uncertain. Looked up from germline, CDR1 is MGHDK and CDR2 is SYGVNS. The CDR3 extends over 14 amino acids. V lost 5 bases, J lost 0 bases, and 11 bases lay in between. The CDR3 here is CASSNDGASYEQYF. Written as DNA, the CDR3 is TGTGCCAGCAGTAACGACGGAGCCTCCTACGAGCAGTACTTC.

The rearrangement uses TRBV5-6 and TRBJ2-3; 7 bases fit TRBD2. The V gene end was trimmed by 2 bases and the J gene end by 4 bases; junction bases not matched to a gene: 13. Germline lookup yields CDR1 SGHDT and CDR2 YYEEEE. This CDR3 comprises 17 residues. The CDR3 sequence: CASSFVLAGVVPDTQYF. The CDR3 bases are TGTGCCAGCAGCTTTGTTCTGGCGGGAGTAGTACCAGATACGCAGTATTTT.

The chain has TRBV5-5 and TRBJ2-6; 9 bases agree with TRBD1. Germline V lookup: CDR1 SGHKS, CDR2 YYEKEE (reference sequence). The length of the CDR3 is 17 residues. With V trimmed by 0 bases and J by 7 bases, 8 bases remained unmatched. CDR3 residues: CASSLGQGGAFANVLTF. DNA of the CDR3: TGTGCCAGCAGCTTGGGACAGGGGGGCGCCTTTGCCAACGTCCTGACTTTC.

J is TRBJ2-7 and V is TRBV3-1 (or the pseudogene TRBV3-2); 10 bases line up with TRBD2. Germline V gene data show CDR1 as LGHDT and CDR2 as YNNKEL (reference sequence). The CDR3 is 16 residues long. J was trimmed by 2 bases and V by 2 bases; bases with no gene match: 6. CDR3 bases: TGTGCCAGCAGCCAATATGGGGGACTAGCGACCTACGAGCAGTACTTC. It encodes CASSQYGGLATYEQYF.

The genes are TRBV4-3 and TRBJ2-7, with 8 bases identical to TRBD1. This CDR3 spans 15 amino acids. Germline CDR1 LGHNA, CDR2 YSLEER. J lost 0 bases, V lost 1 base, and 2 bases had no gene match. CDR3 region: CASSQGTGISYEQYF. Written as DNA, the CDR3 is TGCGCCAGCAGCCAAGGGACAGGGATCTCCTACGAGCAGTACTTC.

The chain joins TRBV7-2 to TRBJ2-7; 7 bases are a match to TRBD1. Germline CDR1 and CDR2: SGHTA and FQGNSA. V was pared by 5 bases and J by 6 bases, with 10 bases of the junction left unmatched. The CDR3 extends over 14 amino acids. The chain's CDR3 is CASSPGTAVGEQYF. CDR3 coding DNA: TGTGCCAGCAGCCCCGGGACAGCGGTTGGCGAGCAGTACTTC.

This sequence joins TRBV28 and TRBJ2-7; 13 nucleotides agree with TRBD2. The CDR3 has 16 residues. Germline loops: CDR1 MDHEN, CDR2 SYDVKM. Trimming at V came to 8 bases and at J to 7 bases, leaving 14 bases not matched to a gene. This CDR3 reads CASLEATSGRLGEQYF. CDR3 in DNA: TGTGCCAGCCTCGAGGCGACTAGCGGGAGGCTGGGTGAGCAGTACTTC. Looking up the rest from reference TRBV28 and TRBJ2-7 gives the full variable domain: DVKVTQSSRYLVKRTGEKVFLECVQDMDHENMFWYRQDPGLGLRLIYFSYDVKMKEKGDIPEGYSVSREKKERFSLILESASTNQTSMYLCASLEATSGRLGEQYFGPGTRLTVT.

This clone appeared a single time. The chain uses TRBV5-8 and TRBJ2-7; D might be TRBD2 (7 bases). CDR3 length equals 15 residues. The V end lost 1 base, the J end lost 3 bases, and 14 bases lay between the germline ends. Germline V gives CDR1 SGHTS, CDR2 YDEGEE. The CDR3 coding sequence is TGTGCCAGCAGCTTGAGTCTCGGGGGGCTCTACGAGCAGTACTTC. Its protein is CASSLSLGGLYEQYF. The variable domain in full, completed from reference TRBV5-8 and TRBJ2-7, reads EAGVTQSPTHLIKTRGQQATLRCSPISGHTSVYWYQQALGLGLQFLLWYDEGEERNRGNFPPRFSGRQFPNYSSELNVNALELEDSALYLCASSLSLGGLYEQYFGPGTRLTVT.

This chain connects TRBV7-9 to TRBJ2-3; D may be TRBD2 (7 bases). Germline CDR1 is SEHNR and CDR2 is FQNEAQ (reference sequence). This CDR3 is 17 amino acids long. V was clipped by 5 bases and J by 0 bases, with 18 bases between them. CDR3 sequence (DNA): TGTGCCAGCAGCACCTCCTACGGGGGGCCAAGCACAGATACGCAGTATTTT. This codes for CASSTSYGGPSTDTQYF.

V usage is TRBV27 and J usage is TRBJ2-7, with 7 bases matching TRBD1. CDR3 length equals 14 residues. Germline V gene data show CDR1 as MNHEY and CDR2 as SMNVEV (reference sequence). V lost 8 bases to trimming and J lost 3 bases; unmatched junction nucleotides: 10. The CDR3 coding sequence is TGTGCCAGCTACTCGACAGGGAATAACTACGAGCAGTACTTC. It yields the protein CASYSTGNNYEQYF.

This chain uses TRBV6-5 with TRBJ1-1; 7 bases match TRBD1. With V trimmed by 2 bases and J by 4 bases, 7 bases remained unmatched. Germline loops: CDR1 MNHEY, CDR2 SVGAGI. The CDR3 has 15 amino acids. The CDR3 DNA is TGTGCCAGCAGTTACCACGGGACAGATGGCACTGAAGCTTTCTTT. Translated: CASSYHGTDGTEAFF.

CDR3 in amino acids: CASSYTGQGASPLHF. For the CDR3, the DNA is TGTGCCAGCAGTTACACTGGACAGGGAGCTTCACCCCTCCACTTT. The chain is built from TRBV6-5 and TRBJ1-6; TRBD1 aligns across 8 bases. Germline CDR1 and CDR2: MNHEY and SVGAGI. The J segment lost 9 bases and the V segment lost 2 bases, leaving 6 bases of the junction unmatched. CDR3 length equals 15 residues.

The chain links TRBV27 to TRBJ1-2; 8 nucleotides agree with TRBD1. J gave up 3 bases and V 5 bases, and 8 bases lay outside the gene matches. Per germline, CDR1 MNHEY and CDR2 SMNVEV (reference sequence). This CDR3 comprises 15 residues. CDR3 in amino acids: CASSPMTGADYGYTF. The DNA of the CDR3 is TGTGCCAGCAGTCCCATGACAGGGGCGGACTATGGCTACACCTTC.

This clone was picked up a small number of times. The chain joins TRBV30 to TRBJ1-1, with 7 bases lining up with TRBD1. CDR1 and CDR2 from the germline V gene are GTSNPN and SVGIG (reference sequence). CDR3 size: 13 residues. The ends lost 8 bases at V and 5 bases at J; junction bases unmatched: 11. The CDR3 sequence is CAAEQGHETEAFF. The CDR3 DNA sequence: TGTGCCGCAGAACAGGGGCATGAAACTGAAGCTTTCTTT.

V usage is TRBV5-1 and J usage is TRBJ2-1; the D is unclear. Germline lookup yields CDR1 SGHRS and CDR2 YFSETQ. The germline V and J ends were trimmed by 4 bases and 2 bases, with 7 bases remaining between them. The CDR3 has 13 amino acids. CDR3 nucleotide sequence: TGCGCCAGCAGCGTTAGCCCCTACAATGAGCAGTTCTTC. Translated: CASSVSPYNEQFF. Based on the CDR3 plus reference TRBV5-1 and TRBJ2-1, the full variable domain is KAGVTQTPRYLIKTRGQQVTLSCSPISGHRSVSWYQQTPGQGLQFLFEYFSETQRNKGNFPGRFSGRQFSNSRSEMNVSTLELGDSALYLCASSVSPYNEQFFGPGTRLTVL.

The rearrangement uses TRBV6-2 or TRBV6-3 and TRBJ2-5; 11 bases line up with TRBD2. Per the germline V gene, CDR1 is MNHEY and CDR2 is SVGEGT. The CDR3 spans 16 residues. After removal of 6 bases from V and 5 bases from J, the junction contained 11 bases not matched to a gene. CDR3 sequence: CASSSLTSGERETQYF. The DNA for the CDR3 is TGTGCCAGCAGCTCCCTGACTAGCGGGGAAAGGGAGACCCAGTACTTC.

The chain recombines TRBV19 with TRBJ1-4, with D perhaps matching TRBD1 (5 bases). Germline CDR1 and CDR2: LNHDA and SQIVND (reference sequence). Deletions cut 3 bases from V and 5 bases from J, with 19 bases between. CDR3 length equals 17 residues. The CDR3 is CASSIKPPGLGNEKLFF. CDR3 sequence (DNA): TGTGCCAGTAGTATTAAGCCCCCAGGGCTAGGGAATGAAAAACTGTTTTTT.

This sequence joins TRBV7-9 and TRBJ2-7; 7 bases are a match to TRBD1. CDR1 and CDR2 (germline): SEHNR, FQNEAQ (reference sequence). CDR3 length: 14 amino acids. Losses at the gene ends were 0 bases for V and 2 bases for J; bases not matched to a gene: 1. CDR3: CASSLAGQTYEQYF. CDR3 sequence (DNA): TGTGCCAGCAGCTTAGCGGGACAGACCTACGAGCAGTACTTC.

The chain uses TRBV5-1 and TRBJ2-3; a weak D match, TRBD2 (5 bases). Trimming left V 0 bases short and J 1 base short, with 12 bases between. Germline CDR1 reads SGHRS; CDR2 reads YFSETQ. This CDR3 has 16 residues. The CDR3 here is CASSLAAGSGTDTQYF. Here the CDR3 DNA reads TGCGCCAGCAGCTTGGCCGCTGGGAGCGGCACAGATACGCAGTATTTT.

The rearrangement uses TRBV20-1 and TRBJ2-3; 7 positions match TRBD1. Germline CDR1 and CDR2: DFQATT and SNEGSKA (reference sequence). This CDR3 region has 15 residues. V gave up 3 bases and J gave up 3 bases; unmatched junction bases: 9. Written as DNA, the CDR3 is TGCAGTGCTAGTTTCGGCAGGGGGTTGACAGATACGCAGTATTTT. This sequence encodes CSASFGRGLTDTQYF.

This clone came up once. V usage is TRBV4-1 and J usage is TRBJ1-5, with D possibly being TRBD1 (6 bases). Germline V CDR1 and CDR2: MGHRA, YSYEKL. V was cut by 4 bases and J by 7 bases, with 14 bases left in between. This CDR3 has 14 amino acids. The CDR3 protein is CASSLHRVGQPQHF. CDR3 nucleotide sequence: TGCGCCAGCAGCCTGCACAGGGTCGGACAGCCCCAGCATTTT.

The rearrangement joins TRBV5-4 to TRBJ2-7; 12 bases are shared with TRBD2. Per the germline V gene, CDR1 is SGHNT and CDR2 is YYREEE (reference sequence). V was clipped by 5 bases and J by 7 bases; unmatched bases: 10. The CDR3 length is 15 residues. CDR3 nucleotide sequence: TGTGCCAGCAGGGATCGGACTAGCGGGGAAATAGAGCAGTACTTC. Amino acid sequence: CASRDRTSGEIEQYF.